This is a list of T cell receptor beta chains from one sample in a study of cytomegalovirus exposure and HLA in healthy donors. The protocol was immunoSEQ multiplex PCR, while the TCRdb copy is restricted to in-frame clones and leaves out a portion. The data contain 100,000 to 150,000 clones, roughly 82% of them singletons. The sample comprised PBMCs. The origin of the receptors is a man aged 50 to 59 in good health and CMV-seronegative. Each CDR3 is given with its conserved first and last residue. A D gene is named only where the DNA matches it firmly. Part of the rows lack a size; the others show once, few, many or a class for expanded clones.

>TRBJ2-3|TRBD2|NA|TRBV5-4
TGTGCCAGCAGCCTTCGGGTAGCGGGGGGGATAGATACGCAGTATTTT
CASSLRVAGGIDTQYF
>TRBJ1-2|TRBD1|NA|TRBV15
TGTGCCACCAGCGTTGGACAGGGAGGCAACTATGGCTACACCTTC
CATSVGQGGNYGYTF
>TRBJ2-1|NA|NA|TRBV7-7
TGTGCTAGCAGCTTAACTAGCTCGATTTTCGGTGAGCAGTTCTTC
CASSLTSSIFGEQFF
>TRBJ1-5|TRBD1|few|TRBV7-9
TGTGCCAGCAGCTTAGGGGGACAGGGAAATCAGCCCCAGCATTTT
CASSLGGQGNQPQHF
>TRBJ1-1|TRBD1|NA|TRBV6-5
TGTGCCAGCAGTTACTCGGGCAGGGGGAGCACTGAAGCTTTCTTT
CASSYSGRGSTEAFF
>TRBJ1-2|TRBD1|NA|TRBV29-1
TGCAGCGTTACAGGGGGCTATGGCTACACCTTC
CSVTGGYGYTF
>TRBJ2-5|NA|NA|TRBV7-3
TGTGCCAGCAGCTTAACGGGGGGAAGAGGAGAGACCCAGTACTTC
CASSLTGGRGETQYF
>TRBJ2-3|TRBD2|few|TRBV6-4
TGTGCCAGCAGTGACGAGGCGGGGGGGCCCACAGATACGCAGTATTTT
CASSDEAGGPTDTQYF
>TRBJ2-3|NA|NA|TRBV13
TGTGCCAGTTCGGCCCGGGGGAGCGCAGATACGCAGTATTTT
CASSARGSADTQYF
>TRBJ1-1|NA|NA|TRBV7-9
TGTGCCAGCAGCTTAGTTGGCGCGGTGAACACTGAAGCTTTCTTT
CASSLVGAVNTEAFF
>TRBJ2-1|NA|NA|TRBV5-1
TGCGCCAGCAACAGTTACAATGAGCAGTTCTTC
CASNSYNEQFF
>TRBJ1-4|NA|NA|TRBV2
TGTGCCAGCAGTACAGGGTTCACTAATGAAAAACTGTTTTTT
CASSTGFTNEKLFF
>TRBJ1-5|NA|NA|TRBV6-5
TGTGCCAGCAGTTACTCAGCGGTTTATAGCAATCAGCCCCAGCATTTT
CASSYSAVYSNQPQHF
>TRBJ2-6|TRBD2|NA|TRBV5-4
TGTGCCAGCAGCCCAACCTTCGGCGGGGGTAAGGCCAACGTCCTGACTTTC
CASSPTFGGGKANVLTF
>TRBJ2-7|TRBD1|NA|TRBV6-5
TGTGCCAGCAGTTACACAGCCGACAGGGGGGACTACGAGCAGTACTTC
CASSYTADRGDYEQYF
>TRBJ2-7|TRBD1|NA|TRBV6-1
TGTGCCAGCAGTGGGGACAGTCGGGTGCCCTACGAGCAGTACTTC
CASSGDSRVPYEQYF
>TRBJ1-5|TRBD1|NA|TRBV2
TGTGCCAGCAGTGGACAGGGAATCAATCAGCCCCAGCATTTT
CASSGQGINQPQHF
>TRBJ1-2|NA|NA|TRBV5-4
TGTGCCAGCAGCGAAGAGGGCCTCATGGGCTACACCTTC
CASSEEGLMGYTF
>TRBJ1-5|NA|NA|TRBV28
TGTGCCAGCAGTTTAAGGCAGGGCAATCAGCCCCAGCATTTT
CASSLRQGNQPQHF
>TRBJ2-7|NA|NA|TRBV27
TGTGCCAGCAGACCCCCCCAGGGCCACGAGCAGTACTTC
CASRPPQGHEQYF
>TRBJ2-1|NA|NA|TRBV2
TGTGCCAGCAGTATCCCGGGAAGCTCCTACAATGAGCAGTTCTTC
CASSIPGSSYNEQFF
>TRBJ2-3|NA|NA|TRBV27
TGTGCCAGCAGTTCCCCGCGAAGGGGGTCGACAGATACGCAGTATTTT
CASSSPRRGSTDTQYF
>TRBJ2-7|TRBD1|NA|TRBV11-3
TGTGCCAGCAGCTTGGGCAGGGGGCGAGAGCAGTACTTC
CASSLGRGREQYF